This T cell receptor (beta chain) was documented in a study of blood T cell repertoires in COVID-19. Looking at the study overall: Material from acute and convalescent COVID-19 was sourced from the United States, Italy and Spain. T cells, B-cell-depleted T cells, or PBMCs supplied cDNA or gDNA.

Per the study methods: Estimation of nucleated cell counts relied on the amplification of reference gene primers. Method: immunoSEQ multiplex PCR; TCRdb's copy keeps in-frame clones and lacks some. That table is the source of V, J and clone size, and D and trimming were worked out from the DNA. The sample holds about 82,000 clones, 65% to 85% seen once. V dropped 2 bases and J dropped 6; count of bases not matched to a gene: 5. The length of the CDR3 is 16 residues. The germline V gene has CDR1 WNHNN and CDR2 SYGVQD (reference sequence). This clonotype was obtained from a woman aged 60-75 years with acute or convalescent COVID-19. The sequenced material came from peripheral blood. The rearrangement uses TRBV10-1 and TRBJ2-1; 12 bases agree with TRBD2. In nucleotides, the CDR3 is TGCGCCAGCAGTGAGACTAGCGGGAGGTATGGCAATGAGCAGTTCTTC. Translating gives CASSETSGRYGNEQFF.